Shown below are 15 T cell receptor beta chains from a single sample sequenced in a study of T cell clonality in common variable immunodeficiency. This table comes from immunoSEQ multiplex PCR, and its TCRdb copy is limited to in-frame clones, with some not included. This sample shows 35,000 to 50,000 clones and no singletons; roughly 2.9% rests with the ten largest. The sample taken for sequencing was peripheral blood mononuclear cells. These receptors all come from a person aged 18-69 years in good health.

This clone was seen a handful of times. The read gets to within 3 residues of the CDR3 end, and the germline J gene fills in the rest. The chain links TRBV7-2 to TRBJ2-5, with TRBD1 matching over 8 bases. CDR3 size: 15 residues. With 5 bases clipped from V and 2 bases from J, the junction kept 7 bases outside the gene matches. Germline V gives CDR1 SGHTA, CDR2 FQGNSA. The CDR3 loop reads CASSPWTGLQETQYF. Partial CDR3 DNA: TGTGCCAGCAGCCCGTGGACAGGGCTACAAGAGACC. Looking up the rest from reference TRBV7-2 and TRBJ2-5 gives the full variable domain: GAGVSQSPSNKVTEKGKDVELRCDPISGHTALYWYRQSLGQGLEFLIYFQGNSAPDKSGLPSDRFSAERTGGSVSTLTIQRTQQEDSAVYLCASSPWTGLQETQYFGPGTRLLVL.

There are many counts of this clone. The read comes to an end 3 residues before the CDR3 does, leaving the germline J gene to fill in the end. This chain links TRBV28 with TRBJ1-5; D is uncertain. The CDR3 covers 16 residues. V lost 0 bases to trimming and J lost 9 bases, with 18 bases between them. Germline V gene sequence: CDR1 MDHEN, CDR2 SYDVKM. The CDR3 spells CASSLWSSGKRGPQHF. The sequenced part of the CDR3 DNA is TGTGCCAGCAGTTTATGGTCTAGCGGGAAAAGAGGGCCC.

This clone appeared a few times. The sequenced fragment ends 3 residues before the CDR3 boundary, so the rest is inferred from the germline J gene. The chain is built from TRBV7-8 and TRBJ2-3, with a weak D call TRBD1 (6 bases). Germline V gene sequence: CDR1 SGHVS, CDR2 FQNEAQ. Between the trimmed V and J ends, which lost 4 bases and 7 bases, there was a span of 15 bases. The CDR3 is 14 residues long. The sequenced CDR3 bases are TGTGCCAGCAGCTACAGGGACCGGGGACATACG. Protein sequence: CASSYRDRGHT. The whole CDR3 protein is CASSYRDRGHTQYF.

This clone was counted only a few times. CDR3 DNA (partial): TGCGCCAGCAAAATATCGGGGGGAGAGACG. This codes for CASKISGGET. In full, the CDR3 reads CASKISGGETQYF. V is TRBV5-1 and J is TRBJ2-3, with 7 positions matching TRBD2. The observed sequence ends 3 residues before the CDR3 terminus, with the missing tail filled in from the germline J gene. CDR1 is SGHRS and CDR2 is YFSETQ in the germline V gene. The CDR3 runs to 13 residues.

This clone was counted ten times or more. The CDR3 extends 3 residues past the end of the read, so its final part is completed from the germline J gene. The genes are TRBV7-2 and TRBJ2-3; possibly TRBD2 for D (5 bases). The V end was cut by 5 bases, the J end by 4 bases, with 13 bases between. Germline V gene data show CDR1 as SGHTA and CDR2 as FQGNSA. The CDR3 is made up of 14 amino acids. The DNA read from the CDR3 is TGTGCCAGCAGCCTCTTTCGAGGGTCAGATACG. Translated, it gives CASSLFRGSDT. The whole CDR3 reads CASSLFRGSDTQYF.

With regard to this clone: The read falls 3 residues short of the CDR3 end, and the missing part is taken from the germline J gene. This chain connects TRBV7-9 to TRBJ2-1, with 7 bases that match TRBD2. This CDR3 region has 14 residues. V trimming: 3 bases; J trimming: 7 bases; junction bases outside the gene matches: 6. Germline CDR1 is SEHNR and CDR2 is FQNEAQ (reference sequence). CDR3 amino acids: CASSFSYSGNEQFF. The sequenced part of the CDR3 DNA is TGTGCCAGCAGCTTTTCCTATAGCGGGAATGAG.

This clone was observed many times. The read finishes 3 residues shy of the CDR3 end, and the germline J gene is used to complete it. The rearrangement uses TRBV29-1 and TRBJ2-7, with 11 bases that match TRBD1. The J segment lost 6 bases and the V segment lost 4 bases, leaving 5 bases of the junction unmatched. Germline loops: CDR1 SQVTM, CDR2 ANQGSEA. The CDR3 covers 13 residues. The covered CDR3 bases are TGCAGCGTTGTAGGACAGGGGGCAGCCGAG. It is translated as CSVVGQGAAE. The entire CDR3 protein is CSVVGQGAAEQYF.

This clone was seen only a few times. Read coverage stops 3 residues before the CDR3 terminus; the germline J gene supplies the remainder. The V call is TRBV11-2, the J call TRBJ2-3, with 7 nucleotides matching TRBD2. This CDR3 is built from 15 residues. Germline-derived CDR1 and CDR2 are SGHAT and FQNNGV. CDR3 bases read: TGTGCCAGCAGCCCGCGTGGTAGCGGGCAAGAGACG. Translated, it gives CASSPRGSGQET. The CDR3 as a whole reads CASSPRGSGQETQYF.

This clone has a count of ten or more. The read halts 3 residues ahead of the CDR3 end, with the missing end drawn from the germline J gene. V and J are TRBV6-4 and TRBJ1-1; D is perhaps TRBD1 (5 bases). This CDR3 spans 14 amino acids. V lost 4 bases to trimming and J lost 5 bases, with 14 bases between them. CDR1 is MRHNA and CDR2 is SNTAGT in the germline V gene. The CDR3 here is CASSADRMGTEAFF. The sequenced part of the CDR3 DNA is TGTGCCAGCAGTGCAGACAGAATGGGGACTGAA.

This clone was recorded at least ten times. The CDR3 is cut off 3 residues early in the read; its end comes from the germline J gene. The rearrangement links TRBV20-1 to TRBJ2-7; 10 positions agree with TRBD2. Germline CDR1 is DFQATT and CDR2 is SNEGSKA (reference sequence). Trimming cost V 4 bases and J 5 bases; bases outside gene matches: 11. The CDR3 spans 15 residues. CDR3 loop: CSAKPRTSGFHEQYF. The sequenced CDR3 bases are TGCAGTGCTAAGCCAAGGACTAGCGGATTCCACGAG.

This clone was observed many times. The CDR3 here is CSVVGAMGTEAFF. The part of the CDR3 DNA that was read is TGCAGCGTTGTGGGGGCGATGGGCACTGAA. The rearrangement links TRBV29-1 to TRBJ1-1; a weak D match, TRBD1 (6 bases). The read falls 3 residues short of the CDR3 end, and the missing part is taken from the germline J gene. Trimming pared 4 bases from V and 4 bases from J, leaving 13 bases between. Germline CDR1 and CDR2: SQVTM and ANQGSEA. The CDR3 extends over 13 amino acids. Full variable domain (missing parts from reference TRBV29-1 and TRBJ1-1): SAVISQKPSRDICQRGTSLTIQCQVDSQVTMMFWYRQQPGQSLTLIATANQGSEATYESGFVIDKFPISRPNLTFSTLTVSNMSPEDSSIYLCSVVGAMGTEAFFGQGTRLTVV.

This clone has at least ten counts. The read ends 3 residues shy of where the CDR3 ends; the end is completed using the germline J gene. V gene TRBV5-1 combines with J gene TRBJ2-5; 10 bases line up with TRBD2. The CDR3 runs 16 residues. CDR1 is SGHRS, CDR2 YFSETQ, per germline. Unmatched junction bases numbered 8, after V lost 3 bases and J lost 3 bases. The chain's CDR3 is CASSSLSGRMEETQYF. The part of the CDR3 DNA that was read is TGCGCCAGCAGCTCACTTAGCGGGAGGATGGAAGAGACC.

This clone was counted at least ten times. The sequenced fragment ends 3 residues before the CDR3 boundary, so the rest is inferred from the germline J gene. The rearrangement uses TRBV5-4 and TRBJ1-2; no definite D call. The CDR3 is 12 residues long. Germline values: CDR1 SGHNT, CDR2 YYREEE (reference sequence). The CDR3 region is CASSLAGYGYTF. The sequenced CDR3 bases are TGTGCCAGCAGCTTGGCGGGTTACGGC.

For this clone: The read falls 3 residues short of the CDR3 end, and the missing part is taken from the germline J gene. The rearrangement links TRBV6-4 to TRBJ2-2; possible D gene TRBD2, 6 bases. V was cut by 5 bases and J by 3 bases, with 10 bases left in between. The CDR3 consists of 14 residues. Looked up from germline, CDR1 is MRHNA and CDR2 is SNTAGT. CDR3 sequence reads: CASSPGEDTGELFF. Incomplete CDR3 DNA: TGTGCCAGCAGTCCCGGGGAGGACACCGGGGAG.

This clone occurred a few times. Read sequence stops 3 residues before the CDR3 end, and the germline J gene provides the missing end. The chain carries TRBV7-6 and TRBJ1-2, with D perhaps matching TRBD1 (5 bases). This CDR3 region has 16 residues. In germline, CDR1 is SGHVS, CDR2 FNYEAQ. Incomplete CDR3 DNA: TGTGCCAGCAGCTTAGACGCTAGCGGGGGTTTCAATGAC. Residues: CASSLDASGGFND. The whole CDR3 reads CASSLDASGGFNDYTF.